This paragraph reports one T cell receptor beta chain. The entry originates in a study of technical replicates of blood from a handful of donors. Profiled with immunoSEQ multiplex PCR; TCRdb holds only in-frame clones, not every one. The data hold 13,000 to 15,000 clones, with approximately 81% observed a single time. The CDR3 spans 14 residues. V dropped 4 bases and J dropped 10 bases, with 18 bases sitting between them. Germline assignment: CDR1 SGHTS and CDR2 YDEGEE. Sequenced material: PBMCs. The source of this sequence is a human donor in good health. The chain has TRBV5-8 and TRBJ2-1, with D possibly being TRBD1 or TRBD2 (5 bases each). The CDR3 nucleotides read TGTGCCAGCAGCCTGGGGGAGAGGGCCAAAGAGCAGTTCTTC. Translation: CASSLGERAKEQFF.